The 18 T cell receptor beta chains below all came from one sample that was sequenced in a study of T cell repertoires in cytomegalovirus infection. TCRdb ran MiXCR on the reads and lists one entry per CDR3 protein. The sample lists around 290,000 distinct CDR3 sequences, more than 20% occurring once. The sample taken for sequencing was PBMCs. Receptors were obtained from a human donor in good health (CMV status not recorded). Some clones in this sample may be carry-over from other donors' samples.

The table lists this clonotype with many counts. J is TRBJ2-7 and V is TRBV7-2; D is perhaps TRBD1 (7 bases). Per germline, CDR1 SGHTA and CDR2 FQGNSA. The CDR3 extends over 14 amino acids. V lost 5 bases and J 2 bases, leaving 13 bases between the germline ends. The CDR3 loop is CASSQGQRAYEQYV. In nucleotides, the CDR3 is TGTGCCAGCAGCCAGGGACAGCGGGCCTACGAGCAGTACGTC.

This chain connects TRBV28 to TRBJ2-1; 9 bases are a match to TRBD2. This CDR3 spans 16 amino acids. V trimming: 4 bases; J trimming: 3 bases; junction bases outside the gene matches: 7. Germline V gene data show CDR1 as MDHEN and CDR2 as SYDVKM. This CDR3 is CASSSLSGSYYNEQFF. The CDR3 DNA reads as TGTGCCAGCAGTTCCCTTAGCGGGAGTTACTACAATGAGCAGTTCTTC.

V and J are TRBV5-6 and TRBJ2-7; 9 bases are a match to TRBD2. V trimming: 5 bases; J trimming: 1 base; junction bases outside the gene matches: 10. There are 16 residues in the CDR3. Germline-derived CDR1 and CDR2 are SGHDT and YYEEEE. This chain's CDR3 is CASRFGLAGASYEQYF. DNA of the CDR3: TGTGCCAGCAGGTTCGGGTTAGCGGGAGCATCCTACGAGCAGTACTTC.

This clonotype was detected ten times or more. The chain links TRBV7-2 to TRBJ1-2; 7 bases are a match to TRBD1. The CDR3 runs 15 residues. Trimming removed 6 bases from V and 2 bases from J; junction bases left unmatched: 9. Germline V gene lookup returns CDR1 SGHTA and CDR2 FQGNSA. This CDR3 is CASRGPGQENYGYTF. The CDR3 coding sequence is TGTGCCAGCAGAGGGCCAGGACAGGAGAACTATGGCTACACCTTC.

Regarding this clonotype: A single base separates this from a much larger clone, so it may be a read error. The V call is TRBV12-3 or TRBV12-4, the J call TRBJ1-2, with a possible D match to TRBD1 (5 bases). The CDR3 sequence is 16 residues long. CDR3 in amino acids: CARSLVSGTGPYGYTF. CDR3 nucleotide sequence: TGTGCCAGAAGTTTAGTATCAGGTACAGGCCCATATGGCTACACCTTC.

This clonotype has only a few counts. V is TRBV28 and J is TRBJ1-5; the match to TRBD1 covers 9 bases. Germline CDR1 and CDR2: MDHEN and SYDVKM. V shed 5 bases, J shed 2 bases, and the junction held 13 bases outside the gene matches. This CDR3 is 18 amino acids long. The CDR3 is CASSPLLTGGWGNQPQHF. CDR3 coding DNA: TGTGCCAGCAGTCCGCTCCTCACAGGGGGCTGGGGCAATCAGCCCCAGCATTTT. The variable domain in full, with the rest retrieved from reference TRBV28 and TRBJ1-5, is DVKVTQSSRYLVKRTGEKVFLECVQDMDHENMFWYRQDPGLGLRLIYFSYDVKMKEKGDIPEGYSVSREKKERFSLILESASTNQTSMYLCASSPLLTGGWGNQPQHFGDGTRLSIL.

Note on this clonotype: A much larger clone differs from this one at a single base, so this may be a read error. The chain recombines TRBV10-3 with TRBJ1-5; D may be TRBD1 (5 bases). CDR1 ENHRY and CDR2 SYGVKD come from the germline V gene. There are 12 residues in the CDR3. With 10 bases removed from V and 4 bases from J, the gap between germline ends came to 11 bases. The CDR3 bases are TGTGCCAGCGCGACAGATAATCAGCCCCAGCATTTT. Protein sequence: CASATDNQPQHF.

This chain uses TRBV20-1 with TRBJ1-1; D is perhaps TRBD1 (5 bases). The CDR3 has 15 residues. The V gene lost 6 bases and the J gene lost 5 bases, with 22 bases spanning the gap. CDR1 is DFQATT, CDR2 SNEGSKA, per germline (reference sequence). Here the CDR3 DNA reads TGCAGTGCCCCAGCTAACGGACAAGGAAGAACTGAAGCTTTCTTT. It yields the protein CSAPANGQGRTEAFF.

DNA of the CDR3: TGTGCCAGCAAAGCCCTCCAGGGTTCCGGGGAGCTGTTTTTT. Its protein is CASKALQGSGELFF. The chain links TRBV6-4 to TRBJ2-2; D is possibly TRBD1 (5 bases). The germline gives CDR1 MRHNA, CDR2 SNTAGT. This CDR3 is 14 amino acids long. V was pared by 7 bases and J by 6 bases, with 15 bases between.

This clonotype showed up many times. V gene TRBV7-9 combines with J gene TRBJ2-5; D not certain. The V gene's germline CDR1 is SEHNR and CDR2 FQNEAQ (reference sequence). V lost 5 bases and J lost 0, with 1 base in between. The CDR3 contains 11 residues. The CDR3 spells CASSNQETQYF. CDR3 DNA: TGTGCCAGCAGCAACCAAGAGACCCAGTACTTC.

V and J are TRBV29-1 and TRBJ2-3; D ambiguous. Germline V CDR1 and CDR2: SQVTM, ANQGSEA. CDR3 size: 14 residues. The V and J ends lost 5 bases and 4 bases respectively, with 16 bases between them. This CDR3 reads CSVRPGSTPDTQYF. CDR3 bases: TGCAGCGTTCGGCCGGGCTCCACACCAGATACGCAGTATTTT.

The sample holds a few counts of this clonotype. This chain connects TRBV5-1 to TRBJ1-1; no clear D gene. Germline loops: CDR1 SGHRS, CDR2 YFSETQ. The CDR3 totals 13 residues. V was pared by 3 bases and J by 6 bases, with 12 bases between. The CDR3 coding sequence is TGCGCCAGCAGCTCCGGACGGTTCCCTGAAGCTTTCTTT. This translates into CASSSGRFPEAFF.

This clonotype has at least ten counts. This sequence joins TRBV7-3 and TRBJ2-5, with unresolved D. CDR3 size: 14 residues. With 1 base removed from V and 3 bases from J, the gap between germline ends came to 9 bases. CDR1 and CDR2 (germline): SGHTA, FQGTGA. This CDR3 reads CASSLNILEETQYF. As DNA, the CDR3 is TGTGCCAGCAGCTTAAATATTCTGGAAGAGACCCAGTACTTC.

This clonotype was counted a few times. The CDR3 DNA sequence: TGTGCCAGCAGCTTGAACAGGGGGCTGAGCTATGGCTACACCTTC. Its translation: CASSLNRGLSYGYTF. This chain uses TRBV5-6 with TRBJ1-2, with 9 bases that match TRBD1. From germline, CDR1 is SGHDT and CDR2 YYEEEE. CDR3 length equals 15 residues. J was trimmed by 4 bases and V by 1 base; bases with no gene match: 5.

This clonotype was seen more than once but under ten times. The CDR3 region is CASSSSGGPTDTQYF. CDR3 in DNA: TGTGCCAGCAGCTCTAGCGGGGGACCCACAGATACGCAGTATTTT. The chain carries TRBV7-2 and TRBJ2-3; 10 bases match TRBD2. CDR3 size: 15 residues. Germline V gene data show CDR1 as SGHTA and CDR2 as FQGNSA. Unmatched junction bases numbered 3, after V lost 4 bases and J lost 2 bases.

This clonotype was detected ten times or more. The chain recombines TRBV7-2 with TRBJ1-3; D unresolved. CDR3 length equals 15 residues. Germline CDR1 and CDR2: SGHTA and FQGNSA. Trimming took 5 bases from V and 3 from J, leaving 14 bases between them. CDR3 DNA: TGTGCCAGCAGCCGGGTTCCAGGCGATGGAAACACCATATATTTT. This translates into CASSRVPGDGNTIYF.

V and J are TRBV6-5 and TRBJ2-3, with 13 bases fitting TRBD2. The CDR3 consists of 16 residues. V shed 6 bases, J shed 4 bases, and the junction held 7 bases outside the gene matches. The germline V gene encodes CDR1 MNHEY and CDR2 SVGAGI. The CDR3 reads CASSRLAGGSSDTQYF. The CDR3 DNA sequence: TGTGCCAGCAGCAGACTAGCGGGAGGTTCGTCAGATACGCAGTATTTT.

This chain joins TRBV20-1 and TRBJ2-4; 7 nucleotides line up with TRBD1. The trim removed 6 bases at V and 9 bases at J, leaving 11 bases unmatched. The CDR3 length is 13 residues. Per the germline V gene, CDR1 is DFQATT and CDR2 is SNEGSKA (reference sequence). CDR3 nucleotide sequence: TGCAGTGCCATGACAGGGTCGAGGAGCATTCAGTACTTC. Translating it yields CSAMTGSRSIQYF.